This TCR beta chain was sequenced for a study of T cells in Graves' hyperthyroidism and ophthalmopathy. V gave up 5 bases and J gave up 5 bases; unmatched junction bases: 10. The CDR3 has 15 residues. Germline V gene data show CDR1 as SGHTA and CDR2 as FQGTGA. From RNA transcripts, TCR beta CDR3 regions were amplified. The TCR CDR3 first-round RT-PCR relied on the HTBI primer set. Each CDR3 protein is one row after TCRdb ran MiXCR on the multiplex PCR reads. The table records 700,000 to 850,000 distinct CDR3 sequences, roughly a third of them present only once. V and J are TRBV7-3 and TRBJ2-7, with TRBD2 identical over 9 bases. The TCR was taken from a woman aged 40 to 50 with Graves' hyperthyroidism. What was sequenced was blood. CDR3 sequence (DNA): TGTGCCAGCAGCCACCCGGGGCGGGGGGGCCACGAGCAGTACTTC. Translated: CASSHPGRGGHEQYF.